A selection of T cell receptor beta chains follows, all from one sample in a study of T cell repertoires in breast cancer. TCRdb used MiXCR to reprocess the emulsion pairing reads, holding one entry per CDR3 protein. Among approximately 40,000 distinct CDR3 sequences, over 40% were seen once, and the ten largest hold approximately 57%. The sequenced sample was CD8+ T cells. The receptor set was obtained from a pool of human donors with breast cancer or a healthy control (not recorded which). Each CDR3 is given with its conserved first and last residue. A D gene is named only where the DNA matches it firmly. The size of a clone is reported for some rows only, either as once, few or many, or as a class for expanded clones.

j_call clone_size v_call d_call cdr3_nt cdr3_aa
TRBJ1-1 NA TRBV28 NA TGTGTTAGTAAGTTGAACACTGAAGCTTTCTTT CVSKLNTEAFF
TRBJ2-3 few TRBV4-1 TRBD1 TGCGCCAGCAGCCAAGGCCGGGACAGAAGGACAGATACGCAGTATTTT CASSQGRDRRTDTQYF
TRBJ1-1 NA TRBV25-1 NA TGTGCCAGCAGTGAACCCCAAAGTCGGGGGGCTCGGGGCACTGAAGCTTTCTTT CASSEPQSRGARGTEAFF
TRBJ2-6 few TRBV25-1 NA TGTGCCAGCAGTGAATGGAACAGGGCCAACGTCCTGACTTTC CASSEWNRANVLTF
TRBJ2-7 NA TRBV16 NA TGTGCCAGCCGTTCGAGCTCCTACGAGCAGTACTTC CASRSSSYEQYF
TRBJ1-5 few TRBV18 NA TGTGCCAGCTCACCCTCCGGATTGCAGCCCCAGCATTTT CASSPSGLQPQHF
TRBJ1-1 few TRBV6-1 NA TGTGCCAGCAGTGAAATCCCGGATTCTGAAGCTTTCTTT CASSEIPDSEAFF
TRBJ2-7 once TRBV20-1 TRBD2 TGCAGTGCCTGGGGACTAGCGGGAGTCTACGAGCAGTACTTC CSAWGLAGVYEQYF
TRBJ1-5 NA TRBV18 TRBD1 TGTGCCAGCTCACCCCAGGGACAGGGGTATCAGCCCCAGCATTTT CASSPQGQGYQPQHF
TRBJ2-7 NA TRBV4-1 NA TGCGCCAGCAGCCCTACTTCGGTACGGCGCCCCGGGGAGCAGTACTTC CASSPTSVRRPGEQYF
TRBJ2-2 few TRBV7-2 NA TGTGCCAGCACCCCCTGGAGTAGCGGTTACACCGGGGAGCTGTTTTTT CASTPWSSGYTGELFF
TRBJ1-1 few TRBV4-1 NA TGCGCCAGCAGCCTTCAGGTCGGGAACACTGAAGCTTTCTTT CASSLQVGNTEAFF
TRBJ1-2 few TRBV4-1 NA TGCGCCAGCAGCCAGCCCGGGACGGCAAACTATGGCTACACCTTC CASSQPGTANYGYTF
TRBJ2-2 NA TRBV2 NA TGTGCCAGCAGCCGGCTCGTCGCGAATACCGGGGAGCTGTTTTTT CASSRLVANTGELFF
TRBJ1-2 NA TRBV10-3 NA TGTGCCATCAATCCCAGGGGTGGATACTATGGCTACACCTTC CAINPRGGYYGYTF
TRBJ1-2 NA TRBV20-1 NA TGCAGTGCCATTCCTTCGGGGAGCGACTATGGCTACACCTTC CSAIPSGSDYGYTF
TRBJ1-1 few TRBV6-5 NA TGTGCCAGCAGTTACCTGGGTCGGGGGCGAGATGCTTTCTTT CASSYLGRGRDAFF
TRBJ2-1 NA TRBV29-1 TRBD2 TGCAGCGTTGACGGACTAGCGGGAGTTTCCTCCTACAATGAGCAGTTCTTC CSVDGLAGVSSYNEQFF
TRBJ2-2 NA TRBV4-3 NA TGCGCCAGCAGCCAAGATCTGTACACGAACACCGGGGAGCTGTTTTTT CASSQDLYTNTGELFF
TRBJ2-3 NA TRBV13 NA TGTGCCAGCAGCCGAAGACAGACTAGCACAGATACGCAGTATTTT CASSRRQTSTDTQYF
TRBJ2-7 NA TRBV6-1 TRBD1 TGTGCCAGCACCCGGGACAGATCCGAGCAGTACTTC CASTRDRSEQYF
TRBJ1-1 NA TRBV5-1 NA TGCGCCAGCAGCTTTGGTCCTGGGGTGGTCACTGAAGCTTTCTTT CASSFGPGVVTEAFF
TRBJ2-7 NA TRBV30 NA TGTGCCTGGAGGCGACCAGGGAAGAGCTCCTACGAGCAGTACTTC CAWRRPGKSSYEQYF
TRBJ2-7 few TRBV3-1 NA TGTGCCAGCAGCTTTACCCGGGACTACGAGCAGTACTTC CASSFTRDYEQYF
TRBJ2-5 NA TRBV5-4 NA TGTGCCAGCAGCCCAGGTATCGCCGAAGAGACCCAGTACTTC CASSPGIAEETQYF
TRBJ1-4 few TRBV7-9 NA TGTGCCATCGTTGCAACTAATGAAAAACTGTTTTTT CAIVATNEKLFF
TRBJ1-1 NA TRBV7-3 NA TGTGCCAGCAGCCCCTCAAGGGACTGGACTGAAGCTTTCTTT CASSPSRDWTEAFF
TRBJ1-5 few TRBV7-2 NA TGTGCCAGCAGCTTAGCAGGCACGATTCAGCCCCAGCATTTT CASSLAGTIQPQHF
TRBJ2-6 few TRBV7-2 NA TGTGCCAGCAGCTTTAGCGTGACCTCTGGGGCCAACGTCCTGACTTTC CASSFSVTSGANVLTF
TRBJ1-2 NA TRBV19 NA TGTGCCAGTCGGCTCGGGCGGGGCTATGGCTACACCTTC CASRLGRGYGYTF
TRBJ1-1 once TRBV12-3/TRBV12-4 NA TGTGCCAGCAGTTTAGACCGGCCCCCATCGGGAGCTTTCTTT CASSLDRPPSGAFF
TRBJ1-1 many TRBV25-1 TRBD1 TGTGCCAGCAGTCCGAGACAGGGGAACACTGAAGCTTTCTTT CASSPRQGNTEAFF
TRBJ1-5 NA TRBV20-1 NA TGCAGTGCTAGGATGGGGAATAGCAATCAGCCCCAGCATTTT CSARMGNSNQPQHF
TRBJ2-1 NA TRBV3-1 TRBD1 TGTGCCAGCACCCGGGGGACAGGGGATTACGGTGAGCAGTTCTTC CASTRGTGDYGEQFF
TRBJ2-1 many TRBV2 NA TGTGCCAGCAGTGAAAGGGGGGCTGGTAATGAGCAGTTCTTC CASSERGAGNEQFF
TRBJ2-7 few TRBV12-3/TRBV12-4 TRBD1 TGTGCCAGCAGTTGGACAGGGGCCGAGCAGTACTTC CASSWTGAEQYF
TRBJ2-5 NA TRBV24-1 NA TGTGCCACCAGTGATTCCGGACCTACAGAGACCCAGTACTTC CATSDSGPTETQYF
TRBJ2-1 NA TRBV10-2 NA TGCGCCAGCAGTGAACGCCACTCTTCGTTCTTC CASSERHSSFF
TRBJ1-2 few TRBV18 NA TGTGCCAGCTCACCGGGAAGGACAAACTATGGCCACACCTTC CASSPGRTNYGHTF
TRBJ1-1 NA TRBV20-1 NA TGCAGTGCTAGAGATCCCGGTCACCTCACTGAAGCTTTCTTT CSARDPGHLTEAFF
TRBJ2-7 NA TRBV12-3/TRBV12-4 TRBD2 TGTGCCAGCAGTACCCGGACTAGCCGGCACTACGAGCAGTACTTC CASSTRTSRHYEQYF
TRBJ2-2 NA TRBV24-1 NA TGTGCCACCAGTGATTTTAAGTCCGCCGGGGAGCTGTTTTTT CATSDFKSAGELFF